The source of this T cell receptor (beta chain) is a study of cytomegalovirus exposure and HLA in healthy donors. General study results and limits: Associated with cytomegalovirus, according to the listing, were 150 to 200 TCR beta chains. Sequencing artifact likely explains a cluster of highly shared sequence variants.

The germline CDR1 and CDR2 sequences are SGHTA and FQGTGA. CDR3 length: 13 residues. V lost 2 bases and J lost 5, with 7 bases in between. In regard to this clone: Its antigen is as yet unknown.

The primer mix had 60 Vbeta and 13 Jbeta primers. Using immunoSEQ multiplex PCR, the repertoire was profiled, and TCRdb retains in-frame clones only, with some absent. The repertoire has about 240,000 clones, around 80% of them found once; the top ten carry 4.5% to 6%. Source material: PBMCs. The V call is TRBV7-3, the J call TRBJ2-1; tentative D call: TRBD1 (5 bases). This TCR derives from a woman aged 40 to 50 in good health and CMV-seropositive. CDR3 DNA sequence: TGTGCCAGCAGCTTAGACAGAAACAATGAGCAGTTCTTC. Protein product: CASSLDRNNEQFF.